This T cell receptor beta chain was observed in a study of vaccination and CD4 T cells after COVID-19. Turning to the study itself: The post-COVID samples were taken a median roughly 94 days after diagnosis, anywhere from 35 to 161.

TCRdb used MiXCR to reprocess the PCR reads, holding one entry per CDR3 protein. The sample carries approximately 23,000 distinct CDR3 sequences, 45% to 65% recorded once. The clonotype originates from a human donor who had recovered from COVID-19. The sample in question was CD4+ T cells from blood, obtained before SARS-CoV-2 vaccination.

The CDR3 sequence is CASSLGTGKVQPQHF. The CDR3 DNA follows: TGTGCCAGCAGCTTAGGGACAGGGAAGGTACAGCCCCAGCATTTT. This chain uses TRBV7-9 with TRBJ1-5, with 8 bases lining up with TRBD1. Trimming took 1 base from V and 7 from J; bases not matched to a gene: 6. This CDR3 comprises 15 residues. CDR1 SEHNR and CDR2 FQNEAQ come from the germline V gene (reference sequence).